Sequencing of this T cell receptor beta chain was carried out in a study of blood T cell repertoires in COVID-19. After removal of 4 bases from V and 6 bases from J, the junction contained 6 bases not matched to a gene. The CDR3 contains 14 residues. Germline V gives CDR1 MNHEY, CDR2 SVGAGI. Generated by immunoSEQ multiplex PCR, the TCRdb table keeps only in-frame clones and is missing some. The sample lists nearly 200,000 clones, around 84% occurring once. This clonotype was sampled from a human donor in a cohort sampled during active COVID-19. The specimen sequenced was peripheral blood. The chain carries TRBV6-5 and TRBJ2-7; 10 nucleotides match TRBD1. The CDR3 DNA sequence: TGTGCCAGCAGTTTGGGACAGGGGTTCGGCGAGCAGTACTTC. Amino acids: CASSLGQGFGEQYF.